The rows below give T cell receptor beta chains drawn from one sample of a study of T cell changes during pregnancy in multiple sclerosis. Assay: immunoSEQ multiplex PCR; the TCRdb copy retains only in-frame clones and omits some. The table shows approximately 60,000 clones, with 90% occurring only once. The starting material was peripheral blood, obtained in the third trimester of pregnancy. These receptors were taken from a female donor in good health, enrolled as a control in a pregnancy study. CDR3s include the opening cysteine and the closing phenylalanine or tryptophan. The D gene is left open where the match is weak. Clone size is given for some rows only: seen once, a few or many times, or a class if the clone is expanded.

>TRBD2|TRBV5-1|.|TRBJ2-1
TGCGCCAGCAGCCCTGGGGCAATAGCGGGAGGACCCTACAATGAGCAGTTCTTC
CASSPGAIAGGPYNEQFF
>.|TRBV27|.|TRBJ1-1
TGTGCCAGCAGTCCCCTGGGCTACACTGAAGCTTTCTTT
CASSPLGYTEAFF
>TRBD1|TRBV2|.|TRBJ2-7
TGTGCCAGCAGTGAAGCGCCGACAGGGTCCCACTTC
CASSEAPTGSHF
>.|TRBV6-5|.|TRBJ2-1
TGTGCCAGCTCCGCGGGGCCCTACAATGAGCAGTTCTTC
CASSAGPYNEQFF
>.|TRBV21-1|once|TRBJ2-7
TGTGCCCGGACTAGCGGGAGACCCTACGAGCAGTACTTC
CARTSGRPYEQYF
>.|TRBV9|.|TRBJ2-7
TGTGCCAGCAGCGTAGACGACACCTACGAGCAGTACTTC
CASSVDDTYEQYF
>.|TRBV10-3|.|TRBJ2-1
TGTGCCATCAGTGAAGGAAATAGCGGCTACAATGAGCAGTTCTTC
CAISEGNSGYNEQFF
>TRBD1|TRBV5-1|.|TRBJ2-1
TGCGCCAGCAGTCGGGACAGTCAACCGTACAATGAGCAGTTCTTC
CASSRDSQPYNEQFF
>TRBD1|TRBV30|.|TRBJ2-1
TGTGCCTGGAGTGGACAGGGGGCGCGGAATGAGCAGTTCTTC
CAWSGQGARNEQFF
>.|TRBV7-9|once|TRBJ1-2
TGTGCCAGCAGCTTCGAAGGGGACTATGGCTACACCTTC
CASSFEGDYGYTF
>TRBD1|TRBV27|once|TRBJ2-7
TGTGCCAGCAGTTTAACAGGGGTGTACGAGCAGTACTTC
CASSLTGVYEQYF
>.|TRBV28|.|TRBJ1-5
TGTGCCAGCAGTACCCCACAGGAAGGCAATCAGCCCCAGCATTTT
CASSTPQEGNQPQHF
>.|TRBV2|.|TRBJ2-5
TGTGCCAGCAGTAAGCATCAGGGGGGACTCGAGACCCAGTACTTC
CASSKHQGGLETQYF
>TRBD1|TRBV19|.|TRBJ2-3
TGTGCCAGTAGTATTTCACAGGGGCGCACAGATACGCAGTATTTT
CASSISQGRTDTQYF
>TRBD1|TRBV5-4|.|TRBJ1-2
TGTGCCAGCAGCTTGGCTACAGGGGAGCGTGGCTACACCTTC
CASSLATGERGYTF
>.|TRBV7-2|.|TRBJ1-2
TGTGCCAGCAGCTTAGTTGGCGGCGCCGATGGCTACACCTTC
CASSLVGGADGYTF
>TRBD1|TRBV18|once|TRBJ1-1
TGTGCCAGCTCACCACAGGGGGCCCTCACTGAAGCTTTCTTT
CASSPQGALTEAFF
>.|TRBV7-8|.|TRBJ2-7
TGTGCCAGCAGACCCATGAGACAGAACCGCTACGAGCAGTACTTC
CASRPMRQNRYEQYF
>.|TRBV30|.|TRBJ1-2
TGTGCCTGGAGTGTGCAGGGGACCAGTTGTGGCTACACCTTC
CAWSVQGTSCGYTF
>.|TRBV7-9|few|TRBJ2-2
TGTGCCAGCAGCTTAGCTGGCCCCGGGGAGCTGTTTTTT
CASSLAGPGELFF
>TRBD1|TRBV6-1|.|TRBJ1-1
TGTGCCAGCGAGCATAGGGGGCAGGCCAGGGAAGCTTTCTTT
CASEHRGQAREAFF
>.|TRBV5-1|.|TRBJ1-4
TGCGCCAGCAGCCCGAAAGGGGGTGGGGGAAATGAAAAACTGTTTTTT
CASSPKGGGGNEKLFF
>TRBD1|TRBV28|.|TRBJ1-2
TGTGCCAGCACAGGGGGGTTTCTTGGCTATGGCTACACCTTC
CASTGGFLGYGYTF
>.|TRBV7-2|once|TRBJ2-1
TGTGCCAGCAGCTTATCCCAGCGGTTATACAATGAGCAGTTCTTC
CASSLSQRLYNEQFF
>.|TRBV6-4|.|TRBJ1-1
TGTGCCAGCAGTGAAGCCACCTCCACTGAAGCTTTCTTT
CASSEATSTEAFF
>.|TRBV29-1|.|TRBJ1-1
TGCAGCGCCCGGGTGGGTCTGAACACTGAAGCTTTCTTT
CSARVGLNTEAFF
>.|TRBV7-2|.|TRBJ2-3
TGTGCCAGCAGCCTAGTGGGGCCTACGCAGTATTTT
CASSLVGPTQYF
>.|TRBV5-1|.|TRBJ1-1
TGCGCCAGCAGCTTGGCCCCAGGACTAGTCACTGAAGCTTTCTTT
CASSLAPGLVTEAFF
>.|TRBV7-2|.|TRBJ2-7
TGTGCCAGCAGCATATGGGCGAATGCCTACGAGCAGTACTTC
CASSIWANAYEQYF
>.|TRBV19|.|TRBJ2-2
TGTGCCAGTAGCCTTCTTTCAGGGAACACCGGGGAGCTGTTTTTT
CASSLLSGNTGELFF
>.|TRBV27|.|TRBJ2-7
TGTGCCAGCAGCCGACCTGGACAGTCGAACTACGAGCAGTACTTC
CASSRPGQSNYEQYF
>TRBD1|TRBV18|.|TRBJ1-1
TGTGCCAGCTCACCTCAGCAGGGGGCAGGCACTGAAGCTTTCTTT
CASSPQQGAGTEAFF
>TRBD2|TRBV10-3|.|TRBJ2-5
TGTGCCATCAGTGTAAGCCAAAACCCGGGACTAGCGGGAGAGAGGCGAGAGACCCAGTACTTC
CAISVSQNPGLAGERRETQYF
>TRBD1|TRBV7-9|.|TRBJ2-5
TGTGCCAGCAGCCCACTGATGGGACAGCCGGACTGGGGGACCCAGTACTTC
CASSPLMGQPDWGTQYF
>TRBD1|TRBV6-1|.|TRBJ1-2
TGTGCCAGCAGTGATCCTCGGACAGGGCACAACTATGGCTACACCTTC
CASSDPRTGHNYGYTF
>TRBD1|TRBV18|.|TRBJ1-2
TGTGCCAGCTCACCCTCATTAGCAGGGGGAAGCGGCTACACCTTC
CASSPSLAGGSGYTF
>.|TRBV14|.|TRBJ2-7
TGTGCCAGCAGCCAAACTAGCCTACGTAACTACGAGCAGTACTTC
CASSQTSLRNYEQYF
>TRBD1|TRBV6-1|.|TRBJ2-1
TGTGCCAGCAGCCCCCAGGACAGGGGCACGAATGAGCAGTTCTTC
CASSPQDRGTNEQFF